Shown below are 16 T cell receptor beta chains from a single sample sequenced in a study of CD8 T cells in Susac syndrome. Reverse transcription used roughly 0.45 to 1 ug RNA and random hexamers. TCRdb used MiXCR to reprocess the immunoSEQ multiplex PCR reads, holding one entry per CDR3 protein. In the table there are roughly 330,000 distinct CDR3 sequences, about 91% of which are singletons. The sample taken for sequencing was CD4+ T cells from PBMCs. All receptors come from a human donor with multiple sclerosis.

The V and J genes are TRBV7-8 and TRBJ2-1, with 7 positions matching TRBD1. Germline V lookup: CDR1 SGHVS, CDR2 FQNEAQ. The CDR3 sequence is 16 residues long. The ends lost 5 bases at V and 0 bases at J; junction bases unmatched: 7. The CDR3 DNA is TGTGCCAGCAGCCTTTTCAGGGGGATCTCCTACAATGAGCAGTTCTTC. Translating it yields CASSLFRGISYNEQFF.

The chain links TRBV9 to TRBJ1-2, with 10 bases that match TRBD1. Germline trimming cut 0 bases from V and 4 bases from J; bases unmatched to any gene: 6. Germline V gene lookup returns CDR1 SGDLS and CDR2 YYNGEE. This CDR3 spans 16 amino acids. The CDR3 is CASSVGGTGVGYGYTF. In DNA, the CDR3 is TGTGCCAGCAGCGTAGGGGGGACAGGGGTAGGCTATGGCTACACCTTC. The whole variable domain, filled in from reference TRBV9 and TRBJ1-2, reads DSGVTQTPKHLITATGQRVTLRCSPRSGDLSVYWYQQSLDQGLQFLIQYYNGEERAKGNILERFSAQQFPDLHSELNLSSLELGDSALYFCASSVGGTGVGYGYTFGSGTRLTVV.

J is TRBJ1-1 and V is TRBV5-1; no reliable D call. Germline V lookup: CDR1 SGHRS, CDR2 YFSETQ. The CDR3 loop spans 14 amino acids. Deletions cut 1 base from V and 1 base from J, with 8 bases between. The CDR3 DNA is TGCGCCAGCAGCTTGTTCGAAGGGAACACTGAAGCTTTCTTT. Protein product: CASSLFEGNTEAFF.

J is TRBJ2-3 and V is TRBV19; 14 bases are a match to TRBD2. J was trimmed by 5 bases and V by 6 bases; bases with no gene match: 7. This CDR3 is 16 amino acids long. Per germline, CDR1 LNHDA and CDR2 SQIVND (reference sequence). CDR3 sequence reads: CASRAGTSGRQDTQYF. CDR3 sequence (DNA): TGTGCCAGTAGGGCCGGGACTAGCGGGAGACAAGATACGCAGTATTTT.

The V call is TRBV20-1, the J call TRBJ1-5; 10 bases are shared with TRBD1. The CDR3 loop spans 17 amino acids. The V gene end was trimmed by 2 bases and the J gene end by 5 bases; junction bases not matched to a gene: 12. The V gene's germline CDR1 is DFQATT and CDR2 SNEGSKA (reference sequence). For the CDR3, the DNA is TGCAGTGCTAGACCGGGAGGCCGGGACAGGGGAGATCAGCCCCAGCATTTT. It encodes CSARPGGRDRGDQPQHF.

This clonotype was counted a single time. The chain recombines TRBV20-1 with TRBJ1-5; tentatively, D is TRBD1 (6 bases). V was pared by 6 bases and J by 1 base, with 10 bases between. Looked up from germline, CDR1 is DFQATT and CDR2 is SNEGSKA (reference sequence). This CDR3 spans 13 amino acids. The CDR3 nucleotides are TGCAGTGCACAGGGTCGGAGCAATCAGCCCCAGCATTTT. Translating gives CSAQGRSNQPQHF.

This rearrangement joins TRBV5-1 to TRBJ2-5; 7 bases are a match to TRBD1. The CDR3 is made up of 17 amino acids. The germline V gene has CDR1 SGHRS and CDR2 YFSETQ. V trimming: 0 bases; J trimming: 4 bases; junction bases outside the gene matches: 12. CDR3 sequence reads: CASSLDWGRGSPETQYF. CDR3 sequence (DNA): TGCGCCAGCAGCTTGGATTGGGGCAGGGGGAGCCCAGAGACCCAGTACTTC. Full variable domain (missing parts from reference TRBV5-1 and TRBJ2-5): KAGVTQTPRYLIKTRGQQVTLSCSPISGHRSVSWYQQTPGQGLQFLFEYFSETQRNKGNFPGRFSGRQFSNSRSEMNVSTLELGDSALYLCASSLDWGRGSPETQYFGPGTRLLVL.

The V gene is TRBV6-2 or TRBV6-3, the J gene TRBJ2-3; TRBD2 matches at 10 bases. CDR1 and CDR2 from the germline V gene are MNHEY and SVGEGT. The CDR3 consists of 18 residues. The V and J ends lost 0 bases and 5 bases, in that order; junction bases with no gene match: 11. The CDR3 sequence is CASSYSSASGGLGDTQYF. The CDR3, as DNA: TGTGCCAGCAGTTACTCGAGTGCTAGCGGGGGATTAGGAGATACGCAGTATTTT.

This chain joins TRBV27 and TRBJ2-3; a weak D match, TRBD2 (6 bases). The germline V gene encodes CDR1 MNHEY and CDR2 SMNVEV (reference sequence). The CDR3 length is 15 residues. V was pared by 3 bases and J by 1 base, with 11 bases between. CDR3 DNA: TGTGCCAGCAGTTTGAGGCCTAGCGGCACAGATACGCAGTATTTT. Translated, it gives CASSLRPSGTDTQYF.

The chain recombines TRBV7-2 with TRBJ2-7; 8 bases align to TRBD2. CDR1 is SGHTA, CDR2 FQGNSA, per germline. The CDR3 extends over 17 amino acids. V was clipped by 1 base and J by 2 bases; unmatched bases: 10. Written as DNA, the CDR3 is TGTGCCAGCAGCTTAGTGCCAGCGGGAGTTGCCACCTACGAGCAGTACTTC. Protein sequence: CASSLVPAGVATYEQYF.

The gene calls are TRBV18 and TRBJ2-5, with D uncertain. Germline values: CDR1 KGHSH, CDR2 LQKENI. The CDR3 is made up of 12 amino acids. V was cut by 6 bases and J by 3 bases, with 8 bases left in between. The CDR3 DNA follows: TGTGCCAGCTCCACAATTAAAGAGACCCAGTACTTC. Amino acids: CASSTIKETQYF.

This rearrangement joins TRBV6-1 to TRBJ2-3; 9 bases map to TRBD2. This CDR3 is 16 amino acids long. The V gene's germline CDR1 is MNHNS and CDR2 SASEGT. J was trimmed by 3 bases and V by 5 bases; bases with no gene match: 9. The CDR3, as DNA: TGTGCCAGCAGTAGAGCTAGCGGGAAGGCTACAGATACGCAGTATTTT. It is translated as CASSRASGKATDTQYF.

V usage is TRBV5-1 and J usage is TRBJ2-7, with 10 bases lining up with TRBD2. CDR3 length: 14 residues. Germline V gene sequence: CDR1 SGHRS, CDR2 YFSETQ. The ends lost 4 bases at V and 3 bases at J; junction bases unmatched: 4. The CDR3 protein is CASSHSGGIYEQYF. In DNA form, the CDR3 reads TGCGCCAGCAGCCATAGCGGGGGGATCTACGAGCAGTACTTC.

V and J are TRBV14 and TRBJ1-4, with a weak D call TRBD1 (5 bases). The CDR3 is made up of 18 amino acids. Trimming stripped 1 base from V and 0 bases from J, with 15 bases between. Germline V gives CDR1 SGHDN, CDR2 FVKESK. The CDR3, as DNA: TGTGCCAGCAGCCAAGTTTACGTGGGACGGTCAACTAATGAAAAACTGTTTTTT. It translates to CASSQVYVGRSTNEKLFF.

The genes are TRBV28 and TRBJ2-7, with 8 bases identical to TRBD2. The V segment lost 3 bases and the J segment 4 bases; nucleotides outside the gene matches: 11. Germline assignment: CDR1 MDHEN and CDR2 SYDVKM. This CDR3 has 16 residues. The CDR3 DNA reads TGTGCCAGCAGTTTTCACCTAGCGGGCCTCACATACGAGCAGTACTTC. Translated, it gives CASSFHLAGLTYEQYF.

The gene calls are TRBV27 and TRBJ1-1; 9 bases fit TRBD1. The CDR3 is 13 amino acids. Trimming at V came to 3 bases and at J to 11 bases, leaving 7 bases not matched to a gene. Germline CDR1 is MNHEY and CDR2 is SMNVEV (reference sequence). CDR3: CASSLRQGEKAFF. DNA of the CDR3: TGTGCCAGCAGTTTGAGACAGGGGGAGAAGGCTTTCTTT.